These 19 T cell receptor beta chains were all obtained from the same sample, sequenced in a study of CD4+ T cells in melanoma. Produced via immunoSEQ multiplex PCR; TCRdb's table is partial and in-frame only. The sample has 20,000 to 25,000 clones, more than 65% seen once. What was sequenced was cells from a culture (not recorded whether cultured in vitro). These TCRs come from a human donor with melanoma.

V gene TRBV9 combines with J gene TRBJ1-5; D gene ambiguous. CDR1 and CDR2 from the germline V gene are SGDLS and YYNGEE. The V end was cut by 5 bases, the J end by 7 bases, with 4 bases between. The CDR3 contains 10 residues. CDR3 bases: TGTGCCAGCAGGGGACAGCCCCAGCATTTT. The encoded protein is CASRGQPQHF.

The V gene is TRBV5-1, the J gene TRBJ2-1; no clear D. Germline V gene data show CDR1 as SGHRS and CDR2 as YFSETQ. V lost 0 bases and J lost 7, with 14 bases in between. CDR3 length: 15 residues. The CDR3 sequence: CASSLAETLVNEQFF. CDR3 in DNA: TGCGCCAGCAGCTTGGCCGAGACTTTGGTAAATGAGCAGTTCTTC.

The chain uses TRBV27 and TRBJ1-2; possibly TRBD1 for D (6 bases). The V end lost 5 bases, the J end lost 8 bases, and 18 bases lay between the germline ends. The CDR3 loop spans 14 amino acids. Per germline, CDR1 MNHEY and CDR2 SMNVEV (reference sequence). This CDR3 reads CASSGTTGSRGYTF. The CDR3 DNA reads TGTGCCAGCAGTGGGACCACAGGGTCGCGGGGCTACACCTTC.

The CDR3 region is CASSRSHWTEIGNTIYF. CDR3 sequence (DNA): TGTGCCAGTAGTAGGTCCCATTGGACAGAGATTGGAAACACCATATATTTT. The chain has TRBV19 and TRBJ1-3; D is perhaps TRBD1 (6 bases). Germline V CDR1 and CDR2: LNHDA, SQIVND (reference sequence). V lost 4 bases, J lost 3 bases, and 19 bases lay in between. CDR3 length: 17 amino acids.

The V call is TRBV5-1, the J call TRBJ1-1; no firm D call. Germline values: CDR1 SGHRS, CDR2 YFSETQ. This CDR3 contains 13 residues. Trimming took off 5 bases at V and 4 bases at J, with 12 bases between the two ends. CDR3 nucleotides: TGCGCCAGCAGACGAGCGACGGGCACTGAAGCTTTCTTT. Translating gives CASRRATGTEAFF.

This clone appeared a single time. This sequence joins TRBV7-3 and TRBJ2-1; TRBD2 aligns across 10 bases. The CDR3 extends over 16 amino acids. The germline V gene has CDR1 SGHTA and CDR2 FQGTGA. Trimming at V came to 0 bases and at J to 5 bases, leaving 4 bases not matched to a gene. The CDR3 reads CASSLTRTSGHNEQFF. The CDR3 coding sequence is TGTGCCAGCAGCTTAACAAGGACTAGCGGCCACAATGAGCAGTTCTTC.

The chain links TRBV12-2 to TRBJ1-4; the table's D gene call, TRBD1, was not cross checked with the DNA. TRBV12-2 is a documented pseudogene. This CDR3 has 17 amino acids. The CDR3 region is CASRLESRTVHNEKLFF. As DNA, the CDR3 is TGTGCAAGTCGCTTAGAGTCCCGGACAGTTCATAATGAAAAACTGTTTTTT.

This clone has only one observation. The chain has TRBV19 and TRBJ2-3, with D uncertain. V shed 5 bases and J shed 0 bases, with 9 bases lying between them. This CDR3 is built from 14 residues. Germline V CDR1 and CDR2: LNHDA, SQIVND (reference sequence). The CDR3 region has the DNA TGTGCCAGTAGTGCTACGGACAGCACAGATACGCAGTATTTT. Its translation: CASSATDSTDTQYF.

The V call is TRBV6-4, the J call TRBJ1-2; D gene uncertain. In germline, CDR1 is MRHNA, CDR2 SNTAGT. The CDR3 contains 13 residues. V lost 4 bases, J lost 8 bases, and 14 bases lay in between. CDR3 bases: TGTGCCAGCAGTGCTACCGGGAAAGTAGGCTACACCTTC. This encodes CASSATGKVGYTF.

The rearrangement uses TRBV2 and TRBJ2-1; D is undetermined. Germline V gives CDR1 SNHLY, CDR2 FYNNEI. CDR3 size: 15 residues. Between the trimmed V and J ends, which lost 10 bases and 6 bases, there was a span of 22 bases. DNA of the CDR3: TGTGCCAACGCAAAGTGGTCCTTCAACCTCAATGAGCAGTTCTTC. Its protein is CANAKWSFNLNEQFF.

There are a few counts of this clone. The chain combines TRBV29-1 with TRBJ1-2; 10 bases match TRBD1. Unmatched junction bases numbered 6, after V lost 8 bases and J lost 6 bases. The length of the CDR3 is 12 residues. Germline-derived CDR1 and CDR2 are SQVTM and ANQGSEA. The CDR3 is CSTTGTGDGYTF. For the CDR3, the DNA is TGCAGCACAACCGGGACAGGGGATGGCTACACCTTC. Using reference TRBV29-1 and TRBJ1-2 for the parts outside the CDR3, the full variable domain is SAVISQKPSRDICQRGTSLTIQCQVDSQVTMMFWYRQQPGQSLTLIATANQGSEATYESGFVIDKFPISRPNLTFSTLTVSNMSPEDSSIYLCSTTGTGDGYTFGSGTRLTVV.

V and J are TRBV27 and TRBJ1-6; D is unresolved. With 8 bases removed from V and 10 bases from J, the gap between germline ends came to 15 bases. This CDR3 is built from 13 residues. CDR1 MNHEY and CDR2 SMNVEV come from the germline V gene (reference sequence). In DNA, the CDR3 is TGTGCCAGCGGACCTTTTGACACCTCACCCCTCCACTTT. Translated: CASGPFDTSPLHF.

DNA for the CDR3: TGCGCCAGCAGCAGAGGGACTAGCGGGGGGGCGTCTGCCGAGCAGTACTTC. As protein: CASSRGTSGGASAEQYF. The chain employs TRBV5-1 and TRBJ2-7; 16 positions match TRBD2. CDR1 and CDR2 (germline): SGHRS, YFSETQ. V lost 4 bases and J lost 6; bases outside the gene matches: 10. The CDR3 contains 17 residues.

This chain links TRBV18 with TRBJ2-1; 7 bases match TRBD1. From germline, CDR1 is KGHSH and CDR2 LQKENI. The CDR3 loop spans 13 amino acids. Trimming removed 2 bases from V and 10 bases from J; junction bases left unmatched: 5. CDR3 DNA sequence: TGTGCCAGCTCACCAAAGCAGGGGGACGAGCAGTTCTTC. It translates to CASSPKQGDEQFF. Full variable domain (outside the CDR3, taken from reference TRBV18 and TRBJ2-1): NAGVMQNPRHLVRRRGQEARLRCSPMKGHSHVYWYRQLPEEGLKFMVYLQKENIIDESGMPKERFSAEFPKEGPSILRIQQVVRGDSAAYFCASSPKQGDEQFFGPGTRLTVL.

The V call is TRBV10-1, the J call TRBJ2-1, with TRBD2 matching over 11 bases. The CDR3 has 16 amino acids. The ends lost 8 bases at V and 2 bases at J; junction bases unmatched: 8. Germline V gives CDR1 WNHNN, CDR2 SYGVQD (reference sequence). The CDR3, as DNA: TGCGCCAGCTGGGCTAGCGGGGGGTCAACCTACAATGAGCAGTTCTTC. Translated: CASWASGGSTYNEQFF.

The CDR3 coding sequence is TGTGCCAGCAGCTTTAACAGCAATTCACCCCTCCACTTT. This gives the protein CASSFNSNSPLHF. The chain joins TRBV7-6 to TRBJ1-6; D not certain. The CDR3 spans 13 residues. CDR1 is SGHVS, CDR2 FNYEAQ, per germline. V shed 3 bases and J shed 7 bases, with 7 bases lying between them.

This chain joins TRBV14 and TRBJ2-3, with 13 bases fitting TRBD2. Trimming cost V 4 bases and J 0 bases; bases outside gene matches: 10. The germline V gene encodes CDR1 SGHDN and CDR2 FVKESK. The CDR3 is made up of 19 amino acids. Here the CDR3 DNA reads TGTGCCAGCAGCCCTGGACTAGCGGGGGAGTATACTAGCACAGATACGCAGTATTTT. Translating gives CASSPGLAGEYTSTDTQYF.

The rearrangement joins TRBV7-2 to TRBJ1-6; D possibly corresponds to TRBD1 (5 bases). V was trimmed by 3 bases and J by 6 bases, leaving 12 bases between them. The CDR3 totals 15 residues. Germline lookup yields CDR1 SGHTA and CDR2 FQGNSA. The CDR3 reads CASSFLRGLNSPLHF. The CDR3 DNA reads TGTGCCAGCAGCTTCTTGAGGGGTCTTAATTCACCCCTCCACTTT. The full variable domain, completed using reference TRBV7-2 and TRBJ1-6, is GAGVSQSPSNKVTEKGKDVELRCDPISGHTALYWYRQSLGQGLEFLIYFQGNSAPDKSGLPSDRFSAERTGGSVSTLTIQRTQQEDSAVYLCASSFLRGLNSPLHFGNGTRLTVT.

The rearrangement links TRBV7-3 to TRBJ2-2; D not certain. Germline V lookup: CDR1 SGHTA, CDR2 FQGTGA. Trimming shortened V by 4 bases and J by 2 bases, and 5 bases separated the two germline ends. The CDR3 totals 13 residues. The chain's CDR3 is CASSSPNTGELFF. CDR3 sequence (DNA): TGTGCCAGCAGCTCCCCAAACACCGGGGAGCTGTTTTTT.